The text below deals with one T cell receptor (beta chain). The target of this receptor is not known. Base qualities were left out, and no much larger clone turns up one base away. In total, roughly 670 healthy bone marrow donors made up the cohort. Cohort members were all nominally healthy when sampled, although unrecorded immune exposures were likely present. The donor tested CMV seropositive, placing the donor among the 250 to 350 seropositive members of the cohort. Every donor gave a peripheral blood sample, and the peripheral blood mononuclear cells from that sample were used for TCR beta sequencing. Genomic DNA extraction from the blood cell samples was performed with the Qiagen DNeasy Blood Extraction Kit. Libraries were constructed by the immunoSEQ multiplex PCR assay. For the multiplex PCR, a mixture combining 60 forward primers for TCR Vbeta segments and 13 reverse primers for TCR Jbeta segments was used. Amplification of the CDR3 region of rearranged TCR beta genes was performed with a multiplex PCR assay on genomic DNA. The Illumina HiSeq System was used to sequence the amplified TCR beta libraries as 87-base-pair reads. The study's own analysis went as follows. In a later analysis, around 80 million unique TCR beta chains were counted across the roughly 670 repertoires, and roughly 10 million of these chains were shared by at least two donors. Raw reads were error-corrected and collapsed into unique sequences with a nearest-neighbor algorithm that merged closely related sequences to remove PCR and sequencing errors. V, D and J gene segments were assigned by aligning CDR3 sequences to IMGT reference sequences. For a sequence to be retained, at least a six-nucleotide match to both a V gene segment and a J gene segment was required. A rearrangement counted as productive if the CDR3 had no stop codons and remained in frame with V and J, and every other rearrangement counted as non-productive. CDR3 was defined by IMGT convention, running from the second conserved V-encoded cysteine to the conserved J-encoded phenylalanine. The earlier analysis of 550 to 650 of the donors excluded any sequence lacking an unambiguous match to a single V gene segment. In an earlier analysis of several hundred of the donors, V segments were called functional above 56.7% productive rearrangements and were called segregating when the between-donor standard deviation exceeded 5%. To diagnose cytomegalovirus status from the catalog of TCR beta chain sequences, a statistical classification framework was built. A later analysis assigned V and J genes by comparing TCR nucleotide sequences with IMGT/GENE-DB human TR gene sequences. A later analysis assigned CDR3 sequences and most-parsimonious VDJ recombination scenarios with the TCRdist pipeline. In a later analysis, each TCR beta chain was defined by its CDR3 amino acid sequence together with its V-gene family, and reads lacking a unique V-gene family were excluded. In a later analysis, 450 to 600 highly shared, low-generation-probability nucleotide sequences were removed to address suspected cross-contamination and a sequencing artifact. For each public chain, a later analysis derived a clonal expansion index from normalized ranks of inferred template counts within each repertoire. A later analysis computed generation probabilities with a VDJ recombination model fitted to out-of-frame rearrangements, and checked the results against IGoR. In a later analysis, TCR-TCR, TCR-HLA and TCR-CMV co-occurrence was scored with hypergeometric tests, and a repertoire-size bias correction was applied to TCR pairs. False discovery rates were estimated in a later analysis by permuting HLA or CMV assignments 20 times. A later analysis grouped co-occurring TCRs with DBSCAN, adding TCRdist sequence similarity when clustering within HLA-allele-positive subsets. For co-occurrence clustering, repertoires with fewer than 30,000 or more than 120,000 public chains were excluded, along with five repertoires with anomalous nucleotide sharing. As stored in TCRdb, this immuneACCESS dataset retains in-frame rearrangements with V and J assigned. A fraction of the clones does not appear; measured against another copy, unresolved V genes explain less than half of the discrepancy, and the remainder lacks a known reason. That table gives V, J and clone size, and the DNA gave D and trimming. This sample holds 150,000 to 200,000 clones; approximately 85% were observed only once. Of the sample, around 0.97% falls within the top ten clones.

The sample comes from a study of cytomegalovirus exposure and HLA in healthy donors (dated by TCRdb to 2016 to 2017). Background for the entire study: According to an earlier analysis of around 600 of the donors, some 170 million T cells yielded 90 million to 130 million unique TCR beta sequences and 276 Gb of sequence data. An early release covering 550 to 700 HLA-typed donors comprised approximately 300 gigabases of sequencing data and around 85 million unique TCR sequences. Of the 300 to 450 genotyped donors, over 70% fell in the genetic ancestry cluster associated with self-reported Caucasian donors. The study was designed to test whether signatures of past pathogen exposure could be identified by cataloging public T cell receptors. The study used immunosequencing to profile the T cell repertoires of 670 or so subjects and linked those repertoires to cytomegalovirus serostatus. Besides the first cohort of under 700 subjects, a separate validation cohort made up of over 95 different subjects was used. To predict cytomegalovirus infection status, the study brought together high-throughput TCR immunosequencing, statistical association of individual TCRs with disease status, and machine learning. In a later analysis, previously published TCR beta repertoires from hundreds of donors were re-analyzed and high-resolution HLA genotyping was added so that TCR occurrence patterns could be studied. The later analysis used no new phenotypic data to find candidate immune exposures, relying instead on TCR beta sequences and their occurrence across donors. In an earlier analysis of more than 550 of the donors, high-throughput TCR beta sequencing was used to judge whether each TCR beta V gene segment behaved as functional or pseudogenic. Donor age, sex, ethnicity and CMV serostatus were compiled alongside the repertoire data. Genome-wide SNP genotypes for about 60% of the roughly 670 donors were used in a later genetic analysis, which treated that subset as a discovery cohort. All discovery cohort repertoires had been generated on a single sequencing platform. Class I and class II HLA loci were covered by the typing at four-digit resolution. Typing coverage varied by locus: roughly 629-630 donors for A, B, C, DRB1 and DQB1; approximately 560 for DQA1; about 590 for DPA1; 450 to 480 for DPB1. A handful of DR-DQ haplotypes were handled as single units for association and clustering because linkage in the cohort was strong. Across roughly 420 genotyped donors of the cohort, an average of approximately 240,000 unique TCR beta nucleotide sequences per donor were sequenced, and approximately 17% of those sequences were non-productive.

The investigation overall reported the following: A later analysis reported that several top co-occurrence clusters appeared linked to parvovirus B19, influenza, CMV and Epstein-Barr virus. An earlier analysis of approximately 600 of the donors showed that most TCR beta V segments appeared in productive rearrangements either about 87% or about 30% of the time, which broadly matched IMGT annotations. According to a later analysis, TCR association rates differed among HLA loci, with DRB1 alleles showing the most associated TCRs and HLA-C alleles showing the fewest. The classifier was reported to diagnose cytomegalovirus status with high specificity and sensitivity in both the original and validation cohorts. In a later analysis, 15,000 to 20,000 TCR beta sequences were associated with specific HLA alleles at a false discovery rate of 0.05. Sequencing depth was assumed to be roughly uniform across donors in the presence/absence analyses, though that assumption may not hold. A few of the identified cytomegalovirus-associated TCR beta chains were confirmed in vitro to be specific for cytomegalovirus antigens. A further reported finding was that TCR beta sequences accurately predicted the HLA-A and HLA-B alleles for most subjects in the first cohort. Correlated functional status among segregating V segments might be attributable to linkage disequilibrium, but an unknown experimental factor could not be ruled out. Because some donors lacked HLA typing at each locus, the association tests relied only on the typed subset. A total of 164 TCR beta chains were listed by the study as associated with cytomegalovirus. An association between a missense DCLRE1C variant and V-gene and J-gene trimming of TCR beta chains was found in a later genetic analysis and replicated in an independent cohort. When HLA alleles, especially DR and DQ, strongly co-occurred, attributing TCR associations to individual alleles was difficult. For the cohort, immune exposure information was limited to CMV serostatus. Compared with the 666-donor mean, donors in an Asian-associated ancestry cluster had fewer N-insertions in productive TCRs, according to a later genetic analysis. This cohort had only TCR beta chains sequenced, and the lack of alpha or paired-chain data limited which features could be detected. Compared with equally common non-associated chains, HLA-associated TCR beta chains in a later analysis were more clonally expanded and had lower generation probabilities. According to a later analysis, most CMV-associated TCR beta chains appeared to be HLA-restricted, and the HLA associations seemed to be driven largely by CMV exposure. The sequencing pipeline was judged likely to have produced a cluster of highly shared sequence variants as a technical artifact. Across donors, most TCR sequences were observed very rarely, whereas some public TCRs were present in many individuals. The authors suggested that the approach could potentially be extended to other disease states and immunological phenotypes. The earlier analysis of some 540 of the donors excluded some 15 rarely observed V segments, including chromosome 9 orphons, because counts were too low.

This receptor was taken from a girl aged 2 to 9 in good health and CMV-seropositive. The sequenced sample consisted of PBMCs.

The encoded CDR3 is CASNPGGIKPDTQYF. The nucleotides are TGTGCCAGCAATCCGGGAGGAATTAAGCCAGATACGCAGTATTTT. The chain is encoded by TRBV27 joined to TRBJ2-3; 7 central nucleotides agree with TRBD2. CDR1 MNHEY and CDR2 SMNVEV were looked up in the germline V gene (reference sequence). The CDR3 spans 15 residues, from the cysteine through the phenylalanine. The entry retains the CDR3 DNA only, 45 bases that are in frame from base 1. The germline V end is reduced by 7 bases and the J end by 4 bases; junction bases left unmatched: 11.